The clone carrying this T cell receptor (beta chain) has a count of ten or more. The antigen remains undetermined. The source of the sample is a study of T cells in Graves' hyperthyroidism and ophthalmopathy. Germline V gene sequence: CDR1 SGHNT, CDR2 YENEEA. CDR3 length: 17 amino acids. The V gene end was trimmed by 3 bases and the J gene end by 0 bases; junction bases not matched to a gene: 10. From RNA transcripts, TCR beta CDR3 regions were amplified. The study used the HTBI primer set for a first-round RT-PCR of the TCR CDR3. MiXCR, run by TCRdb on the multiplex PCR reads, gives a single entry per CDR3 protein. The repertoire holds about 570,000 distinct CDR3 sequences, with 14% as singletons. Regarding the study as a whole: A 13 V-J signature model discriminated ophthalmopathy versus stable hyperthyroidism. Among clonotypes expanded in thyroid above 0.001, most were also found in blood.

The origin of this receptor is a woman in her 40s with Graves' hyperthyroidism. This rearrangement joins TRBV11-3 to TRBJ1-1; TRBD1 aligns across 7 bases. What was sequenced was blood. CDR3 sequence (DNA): TGTGCCAGCAGCTTCGGGACAGAGCCTTTCATGAACACTGAAGCTTTCTTT. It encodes CASSFGTEPFMNTEAFF.